This T cell receptor beta chain was found in a study of T cell responses to AZD1222 COVID-19 vaccine. Notes on the study in general: Two AZD1222 doses significantly raised spike-specific TCR breadth and depth over controls. Repertoire sampling occurred only after the peak T cell response.

This clone was found a few times. Its antigen is undetermined. The germline CDR1 and CDR2 sequences are SGHNT and YYREEE (reference sequence). V shed 0 bases and J shed 2 bases, with 5 bases lying between them. The CDR3 length is 13 residues. The data were produced by immunoSEQ multiplex PCR, yet TCRdb's version contains in-frame clones alone and is incomplete. This table has some 94,000 clones, 87% appearing once. The sequencing used peripheral blood, collected on day 0 of AZD1222 vaccination. This clonotype was sampled from an adult in good health. This rearrangement joins TRBV5-4 to TRBJ2-5; D gene uncertain. DNA for the CDR3: TGTGCCAGCAGCTTGGTCCATCAAGAGACCCAGTACTTC. This translates into CASSLVHQETQYF.